This TCR beta chain was retrieved from a study of CXCR3-negative and CXCR3-positive naive CD8 T cells. The libraries of TRB cDNA were prepared using 5' RACE with UMI labels. TCRdb reanalyzed the 5' RACE reads and collapses them to one entry per CDR3 protein, without DNA. The sample totals roughly 100,000 distinct CDR3 sequences. Study-wide points: Naive subsets were similarly diverse, while memory CD8+ repertoires were much less diverse. The study found more hydrophobic TRB CDR3s in CXCR3-positive naive cells than in CXCR3-negative naive cells. The authors found comparable surface CD5 between naive subsets and inferred TCR strength from TRB CDR3 properties. Cryopreserved cells showed partially decreased CXCR3 expression, and most assays used fresh PBMCs. Memory, not naive, CXCR3-negative and CXCR3-positive cells differed in TRBV-TRBJ usage.

Concerning this clonotype: What it binds is not known.

CDR3 length: 14 amino acids. Germline V gene data show CDR1 as SQVTM and CDR2 as ANQGSEA. The source of this sequence is a human donor in good health. Some clones in this sample may be carry-over from other donors' samples. The source material was naive CXCR3+ CD8+ T cells from blood. Sample subset: CD45RO-CCR7+CD27+CD95- naive CD8+ T cells expressing CXCR3 (TNR3+). This rearrangement joins TRBV29-1 to TRBJ2-5. This CDR3 is CSVEDRNSQETQYF.